This T cell receptor (beta chain) is from a study of shared clonotypes between healthy human individuals. Study at large: Researchers drew samples from a couple of women and a few men aged 18 to 49.

Per germline, CDR1 SGHNT and CDR2 YYREEE (reference sequence). The CDR3 consists of 18 residues. V shed 0 bases, J shed 2 bases, and the junction held 13 bases outside the gene matches. Clones were read by immunoSEQ multiplex PCR, and TCRdb kept only the in-frame ones, dropping some. The repertoire includes approximately 470,000 clones, over 75% of them detected once, and 9.5% to 15% sits in the top ten. The healthy adult donors were HIV-negative and reported no recent acute infections or vaccinations. The donor cohort consisted entirely of Caucasian adults residing in Nashville, Tennessee. This TCR derives from a woman aged 40 to 50 in good health. Some clones in this sample may be carry-over from other donors' samples. This chain links TRBV5-4 with TRBJ2-7; 8 bases fit TRBD2. Sequencing was performed on PBMCs. The CDR3 protein is CASSLGPVGSGITYEQYF. The CDR3 nucleotides are TGTGCCAGCAGCTTGGGCCCCGTGGGTAGCGGGATCACCTACGAGCAGTACTTC. Filled out from reference TRBV5-4 and TRBJ2-7, the complete variable domain reads ETGVTQSPTHLIKTRGQQVTLRCSSQSGHNTVSWYQQALGQGPQFIFQYYREEENGRGNFPPRFSGLQFPNYSSELNVNALELDDSALYLCASSLGPVGSGITYEQYFGPGTRLTVT.